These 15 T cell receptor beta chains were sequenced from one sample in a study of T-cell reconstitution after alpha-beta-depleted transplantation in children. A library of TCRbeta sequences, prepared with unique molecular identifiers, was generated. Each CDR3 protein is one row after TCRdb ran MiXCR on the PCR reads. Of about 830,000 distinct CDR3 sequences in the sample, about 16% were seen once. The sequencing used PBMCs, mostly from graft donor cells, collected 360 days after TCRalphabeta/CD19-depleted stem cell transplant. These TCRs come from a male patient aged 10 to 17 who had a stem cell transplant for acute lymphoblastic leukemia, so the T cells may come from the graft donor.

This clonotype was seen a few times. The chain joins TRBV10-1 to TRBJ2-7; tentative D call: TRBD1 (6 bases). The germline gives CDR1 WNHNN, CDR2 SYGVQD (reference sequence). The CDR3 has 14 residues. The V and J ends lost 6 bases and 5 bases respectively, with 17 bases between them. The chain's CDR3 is CASRAQGTFDEQYF. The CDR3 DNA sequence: TGCGCCAGCAGAGCACAGGGAACCTTCGACGAGCAGTACTTC.

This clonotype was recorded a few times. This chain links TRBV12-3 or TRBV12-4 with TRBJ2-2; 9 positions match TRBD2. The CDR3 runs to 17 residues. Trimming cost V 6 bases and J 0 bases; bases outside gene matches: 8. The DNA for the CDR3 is TGTGCCAGCAGCCCAGGGACTAGCAAGCCGAACACCGGGGAGCTGTTTTTT. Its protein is CASSPGTSKPNTGELFF.

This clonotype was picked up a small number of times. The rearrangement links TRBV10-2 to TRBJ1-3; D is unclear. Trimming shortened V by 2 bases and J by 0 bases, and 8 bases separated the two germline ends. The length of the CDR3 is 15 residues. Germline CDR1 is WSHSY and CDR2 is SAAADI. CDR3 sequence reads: CASSEGRSSGNTIYF. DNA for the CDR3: TGCGCCAGCAGTGAGGGCAGGAGCTCTGGAAACACCATATATTTT.

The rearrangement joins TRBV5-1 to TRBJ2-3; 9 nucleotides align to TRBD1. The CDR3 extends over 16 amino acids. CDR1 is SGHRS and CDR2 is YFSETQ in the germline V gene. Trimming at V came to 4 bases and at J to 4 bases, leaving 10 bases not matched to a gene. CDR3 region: CASSGIGTGTPDTQYF. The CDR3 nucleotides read TGCGCCAGCAGCGGCATTGGGACAGGGACTCCAGATACGCAGTATTTT.

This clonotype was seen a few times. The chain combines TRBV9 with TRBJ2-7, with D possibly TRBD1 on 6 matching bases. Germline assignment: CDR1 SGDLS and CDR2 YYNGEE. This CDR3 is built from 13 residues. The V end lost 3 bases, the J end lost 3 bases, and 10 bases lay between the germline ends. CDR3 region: CASSAGTHYEQYF. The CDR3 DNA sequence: TGTGCCAGCAGCGCGGGGACACACTACGAGCAGTACTTC.

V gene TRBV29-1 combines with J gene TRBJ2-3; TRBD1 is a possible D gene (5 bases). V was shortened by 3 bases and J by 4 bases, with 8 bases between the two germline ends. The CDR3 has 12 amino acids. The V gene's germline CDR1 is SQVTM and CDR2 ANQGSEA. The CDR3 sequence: CSVDPGPDTQYF. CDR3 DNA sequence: TGCAGCGTTGACCCAGGGCCAGATACGCAGTATTTT.

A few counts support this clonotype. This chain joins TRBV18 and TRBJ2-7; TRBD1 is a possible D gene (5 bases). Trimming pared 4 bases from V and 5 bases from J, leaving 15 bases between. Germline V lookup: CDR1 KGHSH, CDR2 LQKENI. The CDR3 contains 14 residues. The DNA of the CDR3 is TGTGCCAGCTCACTTGACAGTCGTATGCACGAGCAGTACTTC. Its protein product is CASSLDSRMHEQYF.

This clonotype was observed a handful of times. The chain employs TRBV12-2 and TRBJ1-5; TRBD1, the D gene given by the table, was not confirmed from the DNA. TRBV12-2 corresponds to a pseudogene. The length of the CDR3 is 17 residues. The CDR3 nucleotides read TGTGCAAGTCGCTTAGAGGGTTGGTCCTGGGGCAATCAGCCCCAGCATTTT. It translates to CASRLEGWSWGNQPQHF.

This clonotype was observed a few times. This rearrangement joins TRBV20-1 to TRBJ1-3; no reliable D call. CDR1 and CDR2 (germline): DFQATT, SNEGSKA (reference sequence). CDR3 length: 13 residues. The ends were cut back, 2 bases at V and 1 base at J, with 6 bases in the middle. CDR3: CSARQFSGNTIYF. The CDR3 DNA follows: TGCAGTGCTAGACAGTTTTCTGGAAACACCATATATTTT.

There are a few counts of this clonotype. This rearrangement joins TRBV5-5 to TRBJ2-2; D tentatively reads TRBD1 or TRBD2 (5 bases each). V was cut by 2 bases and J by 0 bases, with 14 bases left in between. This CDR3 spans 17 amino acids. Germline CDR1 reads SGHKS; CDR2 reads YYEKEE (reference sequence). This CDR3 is CASSLDLGRANTGELFF. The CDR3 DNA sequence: TGTGCCAGCAGCTTAGACCTGGGACGAGCGAACACCGGGGAGCTGTTTTTT. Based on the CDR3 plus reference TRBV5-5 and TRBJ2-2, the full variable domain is DAGVTQSPTHLIKTRGQQVTLRCSPISGHKSVSWYQQVLGQGPQFIFQYYEKEERGRGNFPDRFSARQFPNYSSELNVNALLLGDSALYLCASSLDLGRANTGELFFGEGSRLTVL.

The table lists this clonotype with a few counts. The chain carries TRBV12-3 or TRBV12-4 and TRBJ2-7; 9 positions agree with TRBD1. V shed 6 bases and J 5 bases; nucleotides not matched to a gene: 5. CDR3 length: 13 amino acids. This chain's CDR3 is CASRWTGVNEQYF. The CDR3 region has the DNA TGTGCCAGCAGGTGGACAGGGGTCAACGAGCAGTACTTC.

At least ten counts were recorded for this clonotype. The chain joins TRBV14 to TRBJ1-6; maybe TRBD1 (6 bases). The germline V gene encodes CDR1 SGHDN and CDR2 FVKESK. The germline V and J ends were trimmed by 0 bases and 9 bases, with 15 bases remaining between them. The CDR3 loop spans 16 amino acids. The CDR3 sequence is CASSQDRGVPSSPLHF. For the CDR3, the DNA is TGTGCCAGCAGCCAAGACAGGGGTGTCCCCTCTTCACCCCTCCACTTT. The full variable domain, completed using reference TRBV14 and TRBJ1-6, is EAGVTQFPSHSVIEKGQTVTLRCDPISGHDNLYWYRRVMGKEIKFLLHFVKESKQDESGMPNNRFLAERTGGTYSTLKVQPAELEDSGVYFCASSQDRGVPSSPLHFGNGTRLTVT.

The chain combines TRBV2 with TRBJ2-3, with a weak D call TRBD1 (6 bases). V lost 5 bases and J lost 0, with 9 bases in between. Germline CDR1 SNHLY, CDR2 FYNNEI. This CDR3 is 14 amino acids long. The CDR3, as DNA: TGTGCCAGCAGTAAACAGGGTAGCACAGATACGCAGTATTTT. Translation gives CASSKQGSTDTQYF.

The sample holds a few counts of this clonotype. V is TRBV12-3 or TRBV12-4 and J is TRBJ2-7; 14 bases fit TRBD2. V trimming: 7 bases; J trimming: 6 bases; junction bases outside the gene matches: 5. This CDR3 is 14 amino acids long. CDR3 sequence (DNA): TGTGCCAGCACACATGGGACTAGCGGGGGCGAGCAGTACTTC. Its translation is CASTHGTSGGEQYF.

Written as DNA, the CDR3 is TGTGCCATCAGTGACAACGGGATTCGGAACACTGAAGCTTTCTTT. Its translation is CAISDNGIRNTEAFF. The chain carries TRBV10-3 and TRBJ1-1; unclear D gene. Germline assignment: CDR1 ENHRY and CDR2 SYGVKD. Trimming pared 3 bases from V and 1 base from J, leaving 12 bases between. CDR3 length: 15 amino acids.